This T cell receptor (beta chain) comes out of a study of neurological immune-mediated disorders. The study's findings and limits: No sharing of CDR3 amino acid sequences was observed among expanded clones across subjects, suggesting private repertoires in all groups.

The V end lost 3 bases, the J end lost 0 bases, and 17 bases lay between the germline ends. The germline gives CDR1 DFQATT, CDR2 SNEGSKA (reference sequence). The CDR3 runs 16 residues. Details on this clonotype: What it binds is not known.

5'RACE with 10-nucleotide random UMIs produced the cDNA. TCRdb re-called the 5' RACE reads with MiXCR, one entry per CDR3 protein. The repertoire holds roughly 80,000 distinct CDR3 sequences, 17% seen once, with just over 15% in the top ten. The TCR was taken from a woman aged 40 to 50 in good health. The chain combines TRBV20-1 with TRBJ2-5; D is unclear. Sequencing was performed on PBMCs. CDR3 amino acids: CSASLVVGSDQETQYF. CDR3 nucleotides: TGCAGTGCTAGTTTGGTAGTGGGATCAGACCAAGAGACCCAGTACTTC.